The 26 T cell receptor beta chains presented below share a single source sample, sequenced in a study of technical replicates of blood from a handful of donors. The data were produced by immunoSEQ multiplex PCR, yet TCRdb's version contains in-frame clones alone and is incomplete. The data contain over 10,000 clones, around 79% of them singletons. Source material: PBMCs. These receptor sequences come from a human donor in good health.

The chain has TRBV10-3 and TRBJ2-1, with 7 bases aligning to TRBD2. Trimming took 0 bases from V and 8 from J; bases not matched to a gene: 10. The CDR3 covers 16 residues. Germline CDR1 and CDR2: ENHRY and SYGVKD. The CDR3 region has the DNA TGTGCCATCAGTGAGTCCCAGGGCGGGAGTTCCCATGAGCAGTTCTTC. Translation gives CAISESQGGSSHEQFF.

The rearrangement links TRBV6-5 to TRBJ2-3; no clear D. Trimming left V 5 bases short and J 2 bases short, with 8 bases between. There are 13 residues in the CDR3. CDR1 and CDR2 from the germline V gene are MNHEY and SVGAGI. CDR3: CASSLPYTDTQYF. Written as DNA, the CDR3 is TGTGCCAGCAGTCTCCCTTACACAGATACGCAGTATTTT.

This chain joins TRBV6-1 and TRBJ2-3; TRBD2 aligns across 7 bases. The CDR3 is made up of 15 amino acids. CDR1 is MNHNS, CDR2 SASEGT, per germline. Trimming took 8 bases from V and 3 from J; bases not matched to a gene: 11. The CDR3 protein is CASLTSESRTDTQYF. The CDR3 bases are TGTGCCAGCCTAACTAGCGAGAGCAGGACAGATACGCAGTATTTT.

The rearrangement joins TRBV5-1 to TRBJ2-7; 7 bases align to TRBD1. Per the germline V gene, CDR1 is SGHRS and CDR2 is YFSETQ. The CDR3 runs 10 residues. The junction had 5 bases not matched to a gene; V was cut back by 4 bases and J by 13 bases. Written as DNA, the CDR3 is TGCGCCAGCAGCCCCGGGACAGCTTACTTC. Translating gives CASSPGTAYF.

This clone has only one observation. The rearrangement uses TRBV6-6 and TRBJ1-3; 7 nucleotides line up with TRBD1. Germline CDR1 reads MNHNY; CDR2 reads SVGAGI (reference sequence). The CDR3 contains 15 residues. With V trimmed by 6 bases and J by 1 base, 6 bases remained unmatched. The DNA for the CDR3 is TGTGCCAGCAGCGCGGGACAGATTTCTGGAAACACCATATATTTT. Its translation is CASSAGQISGNTIYF.

The gene calls are TRBV27 and TRBJ2-7, with 9 positions matching TRBD1. The CDR3 sequence is 14 residues long. CDR1 and CDR2 (germline): MNHEY, SMNVEV (reference sequence). V gave up 6 bases and J gave up 2 bases; unmatched junction bases: 5. The chain's CDR3 is CASRNRGQAYEQYF. The CDR3 DNA sequence: TGTGCCAGCAGGAACAGGGGGCAGGCCTACGAGCAGTACTTC.

The chain carries TRBV10-1 and TRBJ2-5; TRBD2 matches 10 bases. This CDR3 is 15 amino acids long. Trimming at V came to 3 bases and at J to 1 base, leaving 2 bases not matched to a gene. Germline V CDR1 and CDR2: WNHNN, SYGVQD (reference sequence). CDR3 DNA sequence: TGCGCCAGCAGTGACCTAGCGGGGGCCCAAGAGACCCAGTACTTC. It yields the protein CASSDLAGAQETQYF.

The V gene is TRBV19, the J gene TRBJ1-1, with TRBD1 identical over 10 bases. The CDR3 has 16 amino acids. J gave up 6 bases and V 8 bases, and 15 bases lay outside the gene matches. Per germline, CDR1 LNHDA and CDR2 SQIVND (reference sequence). The DNA for the CDR3 is TGTGCCAGTTCTGACGGGGCAAAAGGGACAGGGGCTGAAGCTTTCTTT. This sequence encodes CASSDGAKGTGAEAFF.

This sequence joins TRBV27 and TRBJ2-7, with D uncertain. The V end was cut by 4 bases, the J end by 5 bases, with 12 bases between. Germline V CDR1 and CDR2: MNHEY, SMNVEV (reference sequence). The CDR3 runs 13 residues. The CDR3 sequence: CASSWALGHEQYF. The CDR3 nucleotides are TGTGCCAGCAGTTGGGCCCTCGGCCACGAGCAGTACTTC.

The rearrangement links TRBV29-1 to TRBJ2-1, with 11 bases aligning to TRBD2. The CDR3 is 13 amino acids. V gave up 4 bases and J gave up 8 bases; unmatched junction bases: 4. The germline V gene has CDR1 SQVTM and CDR2 ANQGSEA. As DNA, the CDR3 is TGCAGCGTTGTTAGCGGGAGGGTCTATGAGCAGTTCTTC. Its translation is CSVVSGRVYEQFF.

This clone came up a few times. The V and J genes are TRBV6-5 and TRBJ2-2; D might be TRBD1 (6 bases). This CDR3 contains 15 residues. From germline, CDR1 is MNHEY and CDR2 SVGAGI. The V gene lost 4 bases and the J gene lost 1 base, with 10 bases spanning the gap. CDR3 in amino acids: CASSSGTMNTGELFF. For the CDR3, the DNA is TGTGCCAGCAGTTCCGGGACAATGAACACCGGGGAGCTGTTTTTT.

The genes are TRBV5-6 and TRBJ2-7; 8 bases line up with TRBD1. This CDR3 is 15 amino acids long. The V segment lost 4 bases and the J segment 1 base; nucleotides outside the gene matches: 7. Germline V gene data show CDR1 as SGHDT and CDR2 as YYEEEE. The CDR3 DNA follows: TGTGCCAGCAGCGGGTCCCGGGACAGGTCCTACGAGCAGTACTTC. Encoded protein: CASSGSRDRSYEQYF.

The V call is TRBV7-9, the J call TRBJ1-1; D unresolved. The germline V gene has CDR1 SEHNR and CDR2 FQNEAQ (reference sequence). V shed 4 bases and J shed 0 bases, with 3 bases lying between them. This CDR3 spans 12 amino acids. CDR3 coding DNA: TGTGCCAGCAGCTCAGTGAACACTGAAGCTTTCTTT. Residues: CASSSVNTEAFF.

This clone was recorded a few times. V is TRBV30 and J is TRBJ1-1; a weak D match, TRBD1 (5 bases). This CDR3 comprises 15 residues. Germline V CDR1 and CDR2: GTSNPN, SVGIG (reference sequence). Deletions cut 0 bases from V and 6 bases from J, with 17 bases between. DNA of the CDR3: TGTGCCTGGAGTGTACATCTGGGAGGGACGGCTGAAGCTTTCTTT. This sequence encodes CAWSVHLGGTAEAFF.

The rearrangement links TRBV7-9 to TRBJ2-7; D may be TRBD2 (6 bases). The length of the CDR3 is 13 residues. The V and J ends lost 8 bases and 3 bases respectively, with 14 bases between them. CDR1 is SEHNR and CDR2 is FQNEAQ in the germline V gene (reference sequence). The CDR3, as DNA: TGTGCCAGCTCAGATATTAGCGGCTACGAGCAGTACTTC. It encodes CASSDISGYEQYF.

This clone was observed a handful of times. The rearrangement links TRBV7-9 to TRBJ2-1; 7 nucleotides match TRBD2. This CDR3 spans 15 amino acids. Germline loops: CDR1 SEHNR, CDR2 FQNEAQ (reference sequence). V lost 4 bases, J lost 7 bases, and 10 bases stayed unmatched. CDR3 in DNA: TGTGCCAGCAGCTCTTCTGCGGGAGCGAGAAATGAGCAGTTCTTC. Residues: CASSSSAGARNEQFF.

The genes are TRBV30 and TRBJ1-1; D remains ambiguous. The CDR3 extends over 13 amino acids. CDR1 and CDR2 (germline): GTSNPN, SVGIG (reference sequence). The germline V and J ends were trimmed by 0 bases and 10 bases, with 15 bases remaining between them. The CDR3 loop reads CAWSVRLRFGAFF. CDR3 bases: TGTGCCTGGAGTGTTCGACTTCGCTTTGGAGCTTTCTTT.

This sequence joins TRBV6-1 and TRBJ2-7; D might be TRBD1 (5 bases). The V end lost 1 base, the J end lost 4 bases, and 17 bases lay between the germline ends. The CDR3 spans 16 residues. Germline-derived CDR1 and CDR2 are MNHNS and SASEGT. The CDR3 spells CASSEESGHSLYEQYF. DNA for the CDR3: TGTGCCAGCAGTGAAGAGTCAGGGCATAGCCTATACGAGCAGTACTTC.

This chain joins TRBV6-6 and TRBJ2-1; TRBD2 agrees at 9 bases. J was trimmed by 7 bases and V by 0 bases; bases with no gene match: 7. Per the germline V gene, CDR1 is MNHNY and CDR2 is SVGAGI (reference sequence). The CDR3 consists of 16 residues. The CDR3 region has the DNA TGTGCCAGCAGTTACTCCCTCGCGGGAGGGGGTAATGAGCAGTTCTTC. This codes for CASSYSLAGGGNEQFF.

The chain employs TRBV7-2 and TRBJ2-5; maybe TRBD2 (6 bases). Trimming pared 1 base from V and 10 bases from J, leaving 16 bases between. Per germline, CDR1 SGHTA and CDR2 FQGNSA. The CDR3 has 14 residues. CDR3 region: CASSLVTSEGDQYF. CDR3 bases: TGTGCCAGCAGCTTAGTAACTTCGGAGGGTGACCAGTACTTC.

This chain uses TRBV11-3 with TRBJ1-1; tentatively, D is TRBD1 (6 bases). Germline assignment: CDR1 SGHNT and CDR2 YENEEA. V was clipped by 4 bases and J by 4 bases, with 13 bases between them. The CDR3 has 14 amino acids. CDR3 coding DNA: TGTGCCAGCAGCTCGGACAGTGGTCGCACTGAAGCTTTCTTT. It codes for CASSSDSGRTEAFF. The full variable domain, in which reference TRBV11-3 and TRBJ1-1 provide the parts outside the CDR3, is EAGVVQSPRYKIIEKKQPVAFWCNPISGHNTLYWYLQNLGQGPELLIRYENEEAVDDSQLPKDRFSAERLKGVDSTLKIQPAELGDSAVYLCASSSDSGRTEAFFGQGTRLTVV.

The V gene is TRBV27, the J gene TRBJ2-1, with D possibly being TRBD1 (6 bases). The V gene's germline CDR1 is MNHEY and CDR2 SMNVEV (reference sequence). This CDR3 region has 11 residues. V dropped 8 bases and J dropped 12 bases, with 14 bases sitting between them. In DNA form, the CDR3 reads TGTGCCAGCCCTTCGGACAGCTGGCAGTTCTTC. Translation: CASPSDSWQFF.

The chain employs TRBV2 and TRBJ2-7; D is ambiguous. Trimming took 5 bases from V and 0 from J, leaving 11 bases between them. Per the germline V gene, CDR1 is SNHLY and CDR2 is FYNNEI. This CDR3 has 14 residues. The CDR3 here is CASSPVLLSYEQYF. The DNA for the CDR3 is TGTGCCAGCAGTCCCGTCTTACTCTCCTACGAGCAGTACTTC.

The chain joins TRBV28 to TRBJ1-1; D ambiguous. CDR1 and CDR2 (germline): MDHEN, SYDVKM. The CDR3 is 14 residues long. The V end was cut by 2 bases, the J end by 11 bases, with 18 bases between. The CDR3 DNA follows: TGTGCCAGCAGTTTAGCGTCTTTGGTCCCGGGGGCTTTCTTT. It yields the protein CASSLASLVPGAFF.

The rearrangement joins TRBV5-1 to TRBJ2-5, with D possibly TRBD2 on 8 matching bases. Germline loops: CDR1 SGHRS, CDR2 YFSETQ. V shed 4 bases and J shed 3 bases, with 19 bases lying between them. The CDR3 sequence is 16 residues long. The CDR3 reads CASSRGGRGFEETQYF. DNA for the CDR3: TGCGCCAGCAGCCGGGGGGGCAGGGGGTTTGAAGAGACCCAGTACTTC.

The CDR3 DNA follows: TGTGCCAGTAGTAGGAGTATGAGCACAGATACGCAGTATTTT. Translating gives CASSRSMSTDTQYF. The chain has TRBV19 and TRBJ2-3; the D is unclear. Germline V gene sequence: CDR1 LNHDA, CDR2 SQIVND (reference sequence). Between the trimmed V and J ends, which lost 4 bases and 0 bases, there was a span of 8 bases. The CDR3 is 14 amino acids.